The 12 T cell receptor beta chains given below trace back to one sample, sequenced in a study of beta chain features in type 1 diabetes (dated by TCRdb to between 2017 and 2018). Receptor libraries were prepared by the immunoSEQ multiplex PCR assay. All of the isolated RNA was reverse transcribed with the High Capacity cDNA Reverse Transcription Kit, so expressed TCRB transcripts were sequenced. TCRdb limited this immuneACCESS table to in-frame rearrangements with V and J called. A share of clones is missing; checked studies link under half to unresolved V genes, and the rest is unexplained. The table for this sample lists some 150,000 clones; about 10% of them were counted only once. 1.3% of the sample belongs to the ten largest clones. Specimen: naive CD4+ T cells from blood. According to the study, the label for this sample's cell subset or site signals: true naive CD4+ T cells. These receptors were obtained from a man younger than 35 in good health.

This clone was detected only a few times. The chain combines TRBV15 with TRBJ1-2, with D possibly TRBD1 on 5 matching bases. Germline V gene sequence: CDR1 LNHNV, CDR2 YYDKDF (reference sequence). The V end was cut by 1 base, the J end by 4 bases, with 16 bases between. The CDR3 is 16 amino acids. CDR3 residues: CATSRVRGLAGYGYTF. The CDR3 DNA sequence: TGTGCCACCAGCAGAGTTCGGGGGTTGGCTGGCTATGGCTACACCTTC.

The rearrangement uses TRBV9 and TRBJ1-5, with D tentatively TRBD1 (5 bases). This CDR3 contains 15 residues. The V end was cut by 4 bases, the J end by 2 bases, with 13 bases between. CDR1 is SGDLS and CDR2 is YYNGEE in the germline V gene. CDR3 bases: TGTGCCAGCAGCAAATCAGGGTGGGGCAATCAGCCCCAGCATTTT. Translating it yields CASSKSGWGNQPQHF.

V usage is TRBV7-6 and J usage is TRBJ1-1; D is unclear. CDR3 length equals 16 residues. Trimming pared 5 bases from V and 2 bases from J, leaving 18 bases between. Germline V gene sequence: CDR1 SGHVS, CDR2 FNYEAQ. CDR3 sequence: CASSPTGGQLNTEAFF. The CDR3 bases are TGTGCCAGCAGCCCGACCGGCGGGCAGCTTAACACTGAAGCTTTCTTT.

This clone showed up just a few times. The CDR3 here is CASSQGLTNYGYTF. The CDR3 nucleotides are TGTGCCAGCTCGCAGGGACTCACCAACTATGGCTACACCTTC. The J gene is TRBJ1-2, the V gene TRBV18; the D gene is possibly TRBD1 (5 bases). Trimming took 6 bases from V and 2 from J, leaving 13 bases between them. The germline V gene has CDR1 KGHSH and CDR2 LQKENI. CDR3 length: 14 amino acids.

This clone turned up a few times. This CDR3 is CASSQVKTGSLKDEQYF. CDR3 DNA: TGCGCCAGCAGCCAAGTAAAGACAGGGTCTTTGAAGGACGAGCAGTACTTC. V and J are TRBV4-3 and TRBJ2-7, with 7 bases fitting TRBD1. There are 17 residues in the CDR3. Germline V gene lookup returns CDR1 LGHNA and CDR2 YSLEER. Trimming at V came to 1 base and at J to 5 bases, leaving 14 bases not matched to a gene.

In its sample, this clone was seen a few times. This chain connects TRBV10-2 to TRBJ2-1, with 9 positions matching TRBD1. CDR1 is WSHSY, CDR2 SAAADI, per germline. The V segment lost 3 bases and the J segment 9 bases; nucleotides outside the gene matches: 9. CDR3 length: 15 amino acids. The CDR3 DNA follows: TGCGCCAGCAGTGATAGAACGGGACAGGGAAGTGAGCAGTTCTTC. This sequence encodes CASSDRTGQGSEQFF.

This clone was counted ten times or more. The rearrangement uses TRBV4-2 and TRBJ1-5, with TRBD1 identical over 8 bases. Germline V CDR1 and CDR2: LGHNA, YNFKEQ. The J segment lost 6 bases and the V segment lost 4 bases, leaving 5 bases of the junction unmatched. The CDR3 extends over 14 amino acids. The DNA of the CDR3 is TGTGCCAGCAGCCCGGGACAGGATAGTCAGCCCCAGCATTTT. Translated: CASSPGQDSQPQHF.

The chain couples TRBV7-6 to TRBJ2-3; D is unclear. The V gene lost 1 base and the J gene lost 6 bases, with 11 bases spanning the gap. CDR3 length: 14 amino acids. CDR1 SGHVS and CDR2 FNYEAQ come from the germline V gene. The CDR3 sequence is CASSLGADLDTQYF. The CDR3 nucleotides read TGTGCCAGCAGCTTAGGGGCAGATCTCGATACGCAGTATTTT.

This clone appeared a few times. The CDR3 DNA sequence: TGTGCCAGCAGCTACAGGGGGCGAGCCGACTATGGCTACACCTTC. Protein sequence: CASSYRGRADYGYTF. The J gene is TRBJ1-2, the V gene TRBV9, with 9 bases lining up with TRBD1. Germline CDR1 and CDR2: SGDLS and YYNGEE. V dropped 4 bases and J dropped 3; count of bases not matched to a gene: 7. CDR3 length: 15 residues.

The chain uses TRBV18 and TRBJ2-7, with 8 bases matching TRBD2. The CDR3 is 15 residues long. J was trimmed by 5 bases and V by 0 bases; bases with no gene match: 6. CDR1 KGHSH and CDR2 LQKENI come from the germline V gene. CDR3 nucleotides: TGTGCCAGCTCACCACCGAAAGCGGGGGTTCACGAGCAGTACTTC. It is translated as CASSPPKAGVHEQYF.

V gene TRBV7-9 combines with J gene TRBJ2-7, with TRBD1 matching over 9 bases. V lost 7 bases, J lost 7 bases, and 14 bases stayed unmatched. This CDR3 has 15 amino acids. Germline values: CDR1 SEHNR, CDR2 FQNEAQ (reference sequence). This chain's CDR3 is CASNPTGTGITEQYF. For the CDR3, the DNA is TGTGCCAGCAATCCGACCGGGACAGGGATTACTGAGCAGTACTTC.

The CDR3 protein is CSAGNQPQHF. As DNA, the CDR3 is TGCAGTGCCGGGAATCAGCCCCAGCATTTT. The rearrangement joins TRBV20-1 to TRBJ1-5; D gene ambiguous. This CDR3 spans 10 amino acids. CDR1 is DFQATT, CDR2 SNEGSKA, per germline (reference sequence). Trimming cost V 6 bases and J 4 bases, with 4 bases left between them.